This is a list of T cell receptor beta chains from one sample in a study of T-cell reconstitution after alpha-beta-depleted transplantation in children. A single record per CDR3 protein comes from TCRdb applying MiXCR to the PCR reads. The sample has around 800,000 distinct CDR3 sequences, approximately 15% seen once. The material was PBMCs, mostly from graft donor cells, obtained 360 days after TCRalphabeta/CD19-depleted stem cell transplant. These receptors came from a male patient younger than 18 who had a stem cell transplant for acute lymphoblastic leukemia, so the T cells may come from the graft donor. Each CDR3 is given with its conserved first and last residue. A D gene is named only where the DNA matches it firmly. Only some rows state a clone size, as once, few, many or a class for expanded clones.

CDR3,DNA,J,V,size,D
CASSLVRGPQHF,TGTGCCAGCAGCTTAGTGAGGGGGCCCCAGCATTTT,TRBJ1-5,TRBV11-3,-,-
CASSPTNGLYYNEQFF,TGTGCCAGCTCACCGACAAACGGGTTATACTACAATGAGCAGTTCTTC,TRBJ2-1,TRBV18,-,-
CASKFGRAGGQNEQYF,TGTGCCAGCAAGTTTGGACGGGCAGGGGGCCAGAACGAGCAGTACTTC,TRBJ2-7,TRBV7-9,-,TRBD1
CASSLLGRNTEAFF,TGCGCCAGCAGCTTGCTGGGAAGGAACACTGAAGCTTTCTTT,TRBJ1-1,TRBV5-1,many,-
CASSVEASGRDLSVTGELFF,TGTGCCAGCAGCGTAGAGGCTAGCGGGAGGGACCTGAGTGTAACCGGGGAGCTGTTTTTT,TRBJ2-2,TRBV9,-,TRBD2
CASSPGLGAGGYEQYF,TGTGCCAGCAGCCCTGGACTGGGAGCGGGAGGCTACGAGCAGTACTTC,TRBJ2-7,TRBV3-1,-,TRBD2
CASSWDEFYEQYF,TGCGCCAGCAGCTGGGACGAATTCTACGAGCAGTACTTC,TRBJ2-7,TRBV5-1,few,-
CASSLDSWGNIQYF,TGCGCCAGCAGCTTGGATAGCTGGGGAAACATTCAGTACTTC,TRBJ2-4,TRBV5-1,many,-
CASSTGGPVHNEQFF,TGTGCCAGCTCTACGGGAGGGCCCGTCCACAATGAGCAGTTCTTC,TRBJ2-1,TRBV7-3,-,TRBD2
CASSEQKPRGPRIEKLFF,TGTGCCAGCAGTGAACAGAAACCACGGGGACCACGTATAGAAAAACTGTTTTTT,TRBJ1-4,TRBV25-1,-,-
CASLGGASTQYF,TGTGCCAGCCTGGGGGGGGCAAGTACGCAGTATTTT,TRBJ2-3,TRBV6-5,few,-
CASSQDMASKSSYNEQFF,TGCGCCAGCAGCCAAGATATGGCTAGCAAGAGCTCCTACAATGAGCAGTTCTTC,TRBJ2-1,TRBV4-1,few,-
CASSFSTGWYKYF,TGTGCCAGCAGTTTCTCGACAGGGTGGTATAAGTACTTC,TRBJ2-7,TRBV28,-,TRBD1
CASSSRTGGLGYTF,TGTGCCAGCAGTTCCAGGACAGGGGGCCTCGGCTACACCTTC,TRBJ1-2,TRBV27,-,TRBD1
CASSPYRDQPQHF,TGTGCCAGCAGCCCCTACAGGGATCAGCCCCAGCATTTT,TRBJ1-5,TRBV12-3/TRBV12-4,-,-
CASSLGASGRRRYEQYF,TGCGCCAGCAGCTTGGGGGCTAGCGGGAGGAGGCGCTACGAGCAGTACTTC,TRBJ2-7,TRBV5-1,-,TRBD2
CSASLGLTTGANVLTF,TGCAGTGCTAGTTTGGGGCTTACTACTGGGGCCAACGTCCTGACTTTC,TRBJ2-6,TRBV20-1,-,-
CASSEGYTF,TGTGCCAGCTCTGAGGGCTACACCTTC,TRBJ1-2,TRBV18,few,-
CASSLRNTGGRKTQYF,TGTGCCAGCAGTTTGAGAAACACAGGGGGCAGAAAGACCCAGTACTTC,TRBJ2-5,TRBV12-3/TRBV12-4,few,TRBD1
CSVEAASGLNTGELFF,TGCAGCGTTGAAGCGGCTAGCGGGTTGAACACCGGGGAGCTGTTTTTT,TRBJ2-2,TRBV29-1,-,TRBD2
CASSLALGDFGKNIQYF,TGTGCCAGCAGCTTAGCTCTCGGGGATTTTGGCAAAAACATTCAGTACTTC,TRBJ2-4,TRBV7-9,-,-
CSALNYNEQFF,TGCAGTGCCCTAAATTACAATGAGCAGTTCTTC,TRBJ2-1,TRBV20-1,-,-
CASSFSSDRAGNTIYF,TGCGCCAGCAGCTTTTCCTCCGACAGGGCTGGAAACACCATATATTTT,TRBJ1-3,TRBV5-1,many,TRBD1
CSALASYTKWAKNIQYF,TGCAGCGCCCTCGCCTCCTATACGAAATGGGCCAAAAACATTCAGTACTTC,TRBJ2-4,TRBV29-1,-,-
CASSPGGQFIAKNIQYF,TGTGCCAGCAGCCCGGGGGGGCAGTTCATAGCCAAAAACATTCAGTACTTC,TRBJ2-4,TRBV7-2,few,TRBD2
CASSPNRGPGTEAFF,TGTGCCAGCAGCCCTAACAGGGGCCCAGGCACTGAAGCTTTCTTT,TRBJ1-1,TRBV7-9,-,TRBD1
CASSPTVQGTDTQYF,TGTGCCAGCAGTCCGACCGTACAGGGCACAGATACGCAGTATTTT,TRBJ2-3,TRBV27,few,-
CASRQRAIGGEKLFF,TGCGCCAGCAGGCAACGCGCCATCGGAGGGGAAAAACTGTTTTTT,TRBJ1-4,TRBV4-1,-,-
CSARAGGELDQPQHF,TGCAGTGCTAGAGCAGGGGGTGAATTGGATCAGCCCCAGCATTTT,TRBJ1-5,TRBV20-1,few,TRBD1
CASSLDGEVYGYTF,TGTGCCAGCAGCTTAGACGGGGAGGTCTATGGCTACACCTTC,TRBJ1-2,TRBV7-9,-,-
CASSLRREGTGTDTQYF,TGTGCCAGCAGCTTAAGGCGGGAGGGGACTGGCACAGATACGCAGTATTTT,TRBJ2-3,TRBV7-3,few,TRBD2
CASSRGLAGGPGNEQFF,TGTGCCAGCAGCCGAGGACTAGCGGGAGGGCCAGGGAATGAGCAGTTCTTC,TRBJ2-1,TRBV3-1,-,TRBD2
CASSSDDMNTEAFF,TGCGCCAGCAGCTCGGACGATATGAACACTGAAGCTTTCTTT,TRBJ1-1,TRBV5-1,many,-
CASSYRAADEQYF,TGTGCCAGCAGCTACAGGGCGGCTGACGAGCAGTACTTC,TRBJ2-7,TRBV7-2,-,-
CASSRIGGFPLNF,TGTGCCAGCAGCCGGATCGGGGGTTTCCCCCTTAACTTC,TRBJ2-7,TRBV5-6,few,-
CASKKGPVRETQYF,TGTGCCAGCAAGAAGGGACCCGTCAGGGAGACCCAGTACTTC,TRBJ2-5,TRBV2,few,-
CASSFVWRYREGNIQYF,TGTGCCAGCAGCTTTGTATGGAGGTACAGGGAGGGGAACATTCAGTACTTC,TRBJ2-4,TRBV7-8,-,-
CASSWDAGNQPQHF,TGCGCCAGCAGCTGGGACGCTGGGAATCAGCCCCAGCATTTT,TRBJ1-5,TRBV5-1,-,-
CASSSSRYLTSATETQYF,TGTGCCAGCAGCTCAAGTCGTTATTTGACTAGCGCAACGGAGACCCAGTACTTC,TRBJ2-5,TRBV11-1,-,TRBD2
CASSGGTVDGYTF,TGTGCCAGCAGCGGCGGGACAGTAGATGGCTACACCTTC,TRBJ1-2,TRBV5-5,few,TRBD1